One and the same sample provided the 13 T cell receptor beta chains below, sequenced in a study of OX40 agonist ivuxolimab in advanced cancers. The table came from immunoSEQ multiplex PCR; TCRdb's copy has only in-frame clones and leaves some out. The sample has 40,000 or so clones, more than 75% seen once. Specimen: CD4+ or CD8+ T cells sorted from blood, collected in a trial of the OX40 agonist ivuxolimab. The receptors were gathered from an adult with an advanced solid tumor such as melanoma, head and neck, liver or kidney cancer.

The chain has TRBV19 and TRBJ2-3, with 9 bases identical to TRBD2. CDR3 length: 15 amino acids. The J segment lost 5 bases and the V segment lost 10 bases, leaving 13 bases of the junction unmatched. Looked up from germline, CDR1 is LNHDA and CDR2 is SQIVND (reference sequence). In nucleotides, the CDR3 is TGTGCCACGTCACTAGCGGGCAGGGGGGGAGATACGCAGTATTTT. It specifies CATSLAGRGGDTQYF. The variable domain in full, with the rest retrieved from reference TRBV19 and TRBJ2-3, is DGGITQSPKYLFRKEGQNVTLSCEQNLNHDAMYWYRQDPGQGLRLIYYSQIVNDFQKGDIAEGYSVSREKKESFPLTVTSAQKNPTAFYLCATSLAGRGGDTQYFGPGTRLTVL.

CDR3 amino acids: CASSKERTIYF. DNA of the CDR3: TGTGCCAGCTCGAAGGAGCGGACCATATATTTT. The chain carries TRBV28 and TRBJ1-3; D is unclear. CDR1 is MDHEN and CDR2 is SYDVKM in the germline V gene. V gave up 8 bases and J gave up 10 bases, with 12 bases separating them. The length of the CDR3 is 11 residues.

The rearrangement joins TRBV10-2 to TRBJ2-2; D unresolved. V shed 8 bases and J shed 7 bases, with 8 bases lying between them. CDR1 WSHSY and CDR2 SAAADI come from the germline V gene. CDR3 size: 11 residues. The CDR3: CASFRSGELFF. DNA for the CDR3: TGCGCCAGCTTCAGAAGCGGGGAGCTGTTTTTT.

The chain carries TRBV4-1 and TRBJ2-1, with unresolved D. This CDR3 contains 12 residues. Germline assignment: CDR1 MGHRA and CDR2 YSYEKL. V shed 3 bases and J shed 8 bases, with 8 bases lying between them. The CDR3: CASSHSLDEQFF. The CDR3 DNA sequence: TGCGCCAGCAGCCATTCGTTGGATGAGCAGTTCTTC.

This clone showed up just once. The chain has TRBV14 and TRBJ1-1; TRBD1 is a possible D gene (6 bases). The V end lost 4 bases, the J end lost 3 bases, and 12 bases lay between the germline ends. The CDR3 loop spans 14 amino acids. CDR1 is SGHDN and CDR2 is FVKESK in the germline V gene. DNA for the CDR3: TGTGCCAGCAGCCCCCTAAACAGGGACACTGAAGCTTTCTTT. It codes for CASSPLNRDTEAFF.

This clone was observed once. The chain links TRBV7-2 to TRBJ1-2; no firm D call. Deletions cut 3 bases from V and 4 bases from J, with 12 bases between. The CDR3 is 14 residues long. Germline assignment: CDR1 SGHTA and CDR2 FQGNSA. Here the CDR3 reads CASSFKTVSYGYTF. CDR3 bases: TGTGCCAGCAGCTTTAAAACAGTCTCCTATGGCTACACCTTC.

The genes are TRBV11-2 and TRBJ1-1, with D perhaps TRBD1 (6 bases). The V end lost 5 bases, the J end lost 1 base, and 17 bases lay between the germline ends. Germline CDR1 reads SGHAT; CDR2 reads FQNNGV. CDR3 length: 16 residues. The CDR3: CASSPGYQGKNTEAFF. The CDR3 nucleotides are TGTGCCAGCAGCCCAGGGTATCAGGGGAAGAACACTGAAGCTTTCTTT.

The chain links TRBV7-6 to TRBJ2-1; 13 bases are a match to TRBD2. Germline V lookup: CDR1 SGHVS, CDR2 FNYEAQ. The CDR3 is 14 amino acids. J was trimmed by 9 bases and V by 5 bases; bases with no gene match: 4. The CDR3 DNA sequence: TGTGCCAGCAGCCCGGGACTAGCGGGGAGTGAGCAGTTCTTC. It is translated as CASSPGLAGSEQFF.

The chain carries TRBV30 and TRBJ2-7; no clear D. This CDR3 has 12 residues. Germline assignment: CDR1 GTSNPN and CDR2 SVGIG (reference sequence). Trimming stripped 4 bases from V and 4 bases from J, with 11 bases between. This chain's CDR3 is CAWNRSPYEQYF. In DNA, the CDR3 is TGTGCCTGGAATAGGAGTCCGTACGAGCAGTACTTC.

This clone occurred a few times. The CDR3 reads CASSLVVAGESQETQYF. Here the CDR3 DNA reads TGTGCCAGCAGCTTAGTAGTGGCAGGGGAAAGCCAAGAGACCCAGTACTTC. The gene calls are TRBV7-9 and TRBJ2-5; tentative D call: TRBD1 (6 bases). Trimming removed 1 base at V and 1 base at J, with 16 bases between. The CDR3 sequence is 17 residues long. Germline CDR1 is SEHNR and CDR2 is FQNEAQ (reference sequence).

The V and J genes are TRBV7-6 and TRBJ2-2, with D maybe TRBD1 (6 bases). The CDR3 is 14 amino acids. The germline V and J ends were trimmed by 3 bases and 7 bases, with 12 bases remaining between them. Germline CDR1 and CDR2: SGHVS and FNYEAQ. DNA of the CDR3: TGTGCCAGCAGCTTCCTCAGGGGTGGCGGGGAGCTGTTTTTT. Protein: CASSFLRGGGELFF.

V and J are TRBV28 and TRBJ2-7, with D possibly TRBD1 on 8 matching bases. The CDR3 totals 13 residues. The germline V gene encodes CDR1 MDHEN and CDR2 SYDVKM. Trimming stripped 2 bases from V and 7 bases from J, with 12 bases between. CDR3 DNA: TGTGCCAGCAGTTTAGGACAGGGAGGGGAGCAGTACTTC. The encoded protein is CASSLGQGGEQYF.

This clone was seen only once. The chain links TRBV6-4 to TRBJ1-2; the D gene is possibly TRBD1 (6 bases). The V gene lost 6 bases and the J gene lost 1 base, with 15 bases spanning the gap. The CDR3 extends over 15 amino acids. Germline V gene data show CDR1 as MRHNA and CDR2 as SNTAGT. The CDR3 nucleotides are TGTGCCAGCAGGGACCTGGCAGGGGTTAACTATGGCTACACCTTC. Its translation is CASRDLAGVNYGYTF.